This record looks at one T cell receptor (beta chain) sequence and its context. Its specificity is not known. The data originate from a study of post-analysis software for immune sequencing data. V was cut by 0 bases and J by 2 bases, with 10 bases left in between. This CDR3 comprises 15 residues. Looked up from germline, CDR1 is ENHRY and CDR2 is SYGVKD. Whole-study results and caveats: There were a few TRBV segments more frequent in patients than controls, and TRBV5-6, TRBV5-1 and TRBV20-1 were among them.

cDNA libraries for TCR beta contained unique molecular identifiers. TCRdb used MiXCR to reprocess the PCR reads, holding one entry per CDR3 protein. The sample shows some 690,000 distinct CDR3 sequences, about 27% of them seen only once. This TCR derives from a girl aged 10 to 17 with multiple sclerosis. The sample comprised blood. The rearrangement uses TRBV10-3 and TRBJ1-2; D is undetermined. Written as DNA, the CDR3 is TGTGCCATCAGTGAGTCGGAGGGTTCGAACTATGGCTACACCTTC. Its translation is CAISESEGSNYGYTF.